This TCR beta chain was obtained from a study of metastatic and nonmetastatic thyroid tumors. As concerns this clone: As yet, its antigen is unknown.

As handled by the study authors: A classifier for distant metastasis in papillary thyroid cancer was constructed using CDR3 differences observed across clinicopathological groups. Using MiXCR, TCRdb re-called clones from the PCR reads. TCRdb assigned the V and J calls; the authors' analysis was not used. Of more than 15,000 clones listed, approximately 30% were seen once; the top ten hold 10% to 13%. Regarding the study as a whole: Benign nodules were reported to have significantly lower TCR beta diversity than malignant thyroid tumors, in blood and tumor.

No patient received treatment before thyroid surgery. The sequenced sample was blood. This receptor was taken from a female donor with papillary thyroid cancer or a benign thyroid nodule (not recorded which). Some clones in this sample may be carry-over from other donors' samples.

In DNA, the CDR3 is TGTGCCAGCAGTGAAGTTGCGGGGGGCCAAGAGACCCAGTACTTC. Its protein product is CASSEVAGGQETQYF. This chain uses TRBV6-1 with TRBJ2-5, with TRBD2 matching over 8 bases. CDR1 and CDR2 (germline): MNHNS, SASEGT. This CDR3 contains 15 residues. V was pared by 1 base and J by 1 base, with 2 bases of the junction left unmatched.